This T cell receptor beta chain was recorded in a study of T cell clonotyping in hematopoietic cell transplantation. Whole-study findings and limits: Pathologically expanded recipient clonotypes increased progressively from day 30 to day 180 as diversity fell.

Recipients were bled about 28 days pretransplant and at posttransplant days 30, 100, 180. The J segment lost 5 bases and the V segment lost 0 bases, leaving 15 bases of the junction unmatched. This CDR3 is 20 amino acids long. Germline assignment: CDR1 LGHNA and CDR2 YSLEER. Clones were sequenced by immunoSEQ multiplex PCR, and TCRdb holds only the in-frame ones, with some missing. The table includes roughly 5,300 clones, roughly four fifths detected once. To note about this clone: Its antigen is unknown.

The starting material was peripheral blood mononuclear cells, obtained 100 days after allogeneic stem cell transplant. The sequence was obtained from a male patient aged 55 to 69 who had an allogeneic stem cell transplant, so T cells may come from the graft donor. Some clones in this sample may be carry-over from other donors' samples. The rearrangement uses TRBV4-3 and TRBJ2-2; 10 nucleotides align to TRBD1. CDR3 DNA sequence: TGCGCCAGCAGCCAAGATCGTATCGGGACAGGGGTTTTTTCTACCGGGGAGCTGTTTTTT. Translating gives CASSQDRIGTGVFSTGELFF.